The entry below gives a single TCR beta chain sequence along with its context. Its antigen is as yet unknown. Unique molecular identifiers were built into the TCR beta cDNA libraries. Input populations of roughly 1 to 10 million T cells gave rise to about 480,000 cDNA molecules. TCRdb ran MiXCR on the PCR reads and lists one entry per CDR3 protein. The sample holds just over 250,000 distinct CDR3 sequences; approximately 34% are singletons and the top ten take under 5.5%. These data belong to a study of post-analysis software for immune sequencing data. Study-level background: Disease trajectories encompassed relapsing-remitting, secondary progressive and progressive-relapsing multiple sclerosis. The study's findings and limits: By F measure, samples from a shared preparation batch strongly co-clustered. Patients used about 5 TRBV segments, including TRBV5-6, TRBV5-1 and TRBV20-1, more often than controls. Multiple sclerosis was associated with a significant reduction in normalized Chao1 diversity relative to controls.

V lost 4 bases and J lost 0, with 10 bases in between. CDR1 is SQVTM, CDR2 ANQGSEA, per germline. The CDR3 spans 14 residues. This clonotype was obtained from a girl under 18 with multiple sclerosis. This sequence joins TRBV29-1 and TRBJ2-1, with D perhaps matching TRBD1 (5 bases). The material sequenced was blood. CDR3: CSVVQVSSYNEQFF. The CDR3 DNA reads as TGCAGCGTTGTACAGGTCAGCTCCTACAATGAGCAGTTCTTC.